This TCR beta chain was captured by sequencing in a study of cytomegalovirus exposure and HLA in healthy donors. Across the study: Earlier work reported about 110 million unique TCR beta sequences from 180 million or so T cells. Study results and caveats: Among donors in an Asian-associated ancestry cluster, a later analysis reportedly found fewer N-insertions than the roughly 700-donor mean. For TCR beta chains, V- and J-gene trimming was later linked to a missense DCLRE1C variant. Later analysis identified around 15,000 TCR beta sequences associated with HLA alleles, using a false discovery rate threshold of 0.05.

Germline assignment: CDR1 SGHNT and CDR2 YYREEE (reference sequence). The CDR3 consists of 16 residues. V was shortened by 2 bases and J by 5 bases, with 16 bases between the two germline ends. Amplification used 60 Vbeta primers and 13 Jbeta primers. Produced via immunoSEQ multiplex PCR; TCRdb's table is partial and in-frame only. The repertoire holds about 160,000 clones, with approximately 81% as singletons. A word on this clone: Its antigen remains unknown.

Specimen: PBMCs. The TCR was taken from a woman in her twenties or thirties in good health and CMV-seropositive. The genes are TRBV5-4 and TRBJ1-4, with a tentative D call TRBD1 (5 bases). CDR3 nucleotides: TGTGCCAGCAGCTTATCTCAGGGACTGAGGAATGAAAAACTGTTTTTT. As protein: CASSLSQGLRNEKLFF. The variable domain in full, completed from reference TRBV5-4 and TRBJ1-4, reads ETGVTQSPTHLIKTRGQQVTLRCSSQSGHNTVSWYQQALGQGPQFIFQYYREEENGRGNFPPRFSGLQFPNYSSELNVNALELDDSALYLCASSLSQGLRNEKLFFGSGTQLSVL.